These 9 T cell receptor beta chains were all obtained from the same sample, sequenced in a study of blood T cells in healthy people across ages. Sample-barcoded 5' priming and a J-beta primer mix drove a second PCR of 7 to 11 cycles. TCRdb called the 5' RACE reads again in MiXCR, with one record for every CDR3 protein. Seen here are about 600,000 distinct CDR3 sequences, around half observed once, and the top ten hold about 26%. Sequencing was done on a sample of blood. Receptor source: an elderly man in good health.

This chain connects TRBV7-9 to TRBJ2-1; 8 positions match TRBD1. The CDR3 is made up of 14 amino acids. The V segment lost 5 bases and the J segment 7 bases; nucleotides outside the gene matches: 7. The germline gives CDR1 SEHNR, CDR2 FQNEAQ (reference sequence). This CDR3 reads CASSQGAVRNEQFF. The CDR3 region has the DNA TGTGCCAGCAGCCAGGGGGCGGTTAGGAATGAGCAGTTCTTC. Filled out from reference TRBV7-9 and TRBJ2-1, the complete variable domain reads DTGVSQNPRHKITKRGQNVTFRCDPISEHNRLYWYRQTLGQGPEFLTYFQNEAQLEKSRLLSDRFSAERPKGSFSTLEIQRTEQGDSAMYLCASSQGAVRNEQFFGPGTRLTVL.

This clonotype was recorded a few times. The chain recombines TRBV29-1 with TRBJ2-1; D is unclear. Germline V gene data show CDR1 as SQVTM and CDR2 as ANQGSEA. The CDR3 covers 16 residues. Deletions cut 0 bases from V and 0 bases from J, with 12 bases between. Written as DNA, the CDR3 is TGCAGCGTTGAAGATAATAGGGCAAGCTCCTACAATGAGCAGTTCTTC. This encodes CSVEDNRASSYNEQFF.

The chain has TRBV3-1 and TRBJ2-4; 7 bases map to TRBD2. The DNA end is more similar to TRBJ2-7, so the J call may be wrong. The CDR3 runs 14 residues. Germline V CDR1 and CDR2: LGHDT, YNNKEL (reference sequence). The CDR3 reads CASSPSGTPYEQYF. The CDR3 DNA reads TGTGCCAGCAGCCCCAGCGGGACTCCCTACGAGCAGTACTTC.

The chain is built from TRBV6-5 and TRBJ2-2; a possible D gene is TRBD1 (5 bases). V gave up 0 bases and J gave up 4 bases, with 9 bases separating them. The CDR3 contains 15 residues. Germline V gene sequence: CDR1 MNHEY, CDR2 SVGAGI. The CDR3 DNA is TGTGCCAGCAGTTACTCCCAGGGTGTCACCGGGGAGCTGTTTTTT. Its protein product is CASSYSQGVTGELFF.

This clonotype was counted only a few times. The V call is TRBV7-2, the J call TRBJ2-5, with a tentative D call TRBD1 (5 bases). Trimming shortened V by 1 base and J by 3 bases, and 9 bases separated the two germline ends. This CDR3 region has 14 residues. Germline CDR1 and CDR2: SGHTA and FQGNSA. The CDR3 coding sequence is TGTGCCAGCAGCTTAGTTGGCAGGGAAGAGACCCAGTACTTC. It encodes CASSLVGREETQYF. The entire variable domain, with the rest obtained from reference TRBV7-2 and TRBJ2-5, is as follows: GAGVSQSPSNKVTEKGKDVELRCDPISGHTALYWYRQSLGQGLEFLIYFQGNSAPDKSGLPSDRFSAERTGGSVSTLTIQRTQQEDSAVYLCASSLVGREETQYFGPGTRLLVL.

This sequence joins TRBV2 and TRBJ1-1; no clear D gene. V was pared by 3 bases and J by 4 bases, with 9 bases between. CDR1 is SNHLY, CDR2 FYNNEI, per germline. CDR3 length: 13 amino acids. The CDR3 region has the DNA TGTGCCAGCAGTGACGAGGGTGGCACTGAAGCTTTCTTT. Its protein product is CASSDEGGTEAFF.

This chain joins TRBV27 and TRBJ2-1; unclear D gene. Germline lookup yields CDR1 MNHEY and CDR2 SMNVEV (reference sequence). There are 12 residues in the CDR3. V was shortened by 2 bases and J by 9 bases, with 8 bases between the two germline ends. The CDR3 DNA sequence: TGTGCCAGCAGTTTAATAGTTAGTGAGCAGTTCTTC. Its translation: CASSLIVSEQFF.

This clonotype was seen ten or more times. This sequence joins TRBV6-6 and TRBJ1-4, with D unresolved. Germline CDR1 is MNHNY and CDR2 is SVGAGI (reference sequence). The V gene lost 5 bases and the J gene lost 2 bases, with 15 bases spanning the gap. This CDR3 spans 16 amino acids. As DNA, the CDR3 is TGTGCCAGCAGTCCCCGACGGGGTGGCACTAATGAAAAACTGTTTTTT. As protein: CASSPRRGGTNEKLFF.

V usage is TRBV4-3 and J usage is TRBJ2-7; 7 bases are a match to TRBD1. CDR1 is LGHNA, CDR2 YSLEER, per germline. V dropped 3 bases and J dropped 3; count of bases not matched to a gene: 5. This CDR3 is 14 amino acids long. The CDR3 sequence: CASSQETGYYEQYF. The CDR3 nucleotides are TGCGCCAGCAGCCAGGAGACAGGGTACTACGAGCAGTACTTC.